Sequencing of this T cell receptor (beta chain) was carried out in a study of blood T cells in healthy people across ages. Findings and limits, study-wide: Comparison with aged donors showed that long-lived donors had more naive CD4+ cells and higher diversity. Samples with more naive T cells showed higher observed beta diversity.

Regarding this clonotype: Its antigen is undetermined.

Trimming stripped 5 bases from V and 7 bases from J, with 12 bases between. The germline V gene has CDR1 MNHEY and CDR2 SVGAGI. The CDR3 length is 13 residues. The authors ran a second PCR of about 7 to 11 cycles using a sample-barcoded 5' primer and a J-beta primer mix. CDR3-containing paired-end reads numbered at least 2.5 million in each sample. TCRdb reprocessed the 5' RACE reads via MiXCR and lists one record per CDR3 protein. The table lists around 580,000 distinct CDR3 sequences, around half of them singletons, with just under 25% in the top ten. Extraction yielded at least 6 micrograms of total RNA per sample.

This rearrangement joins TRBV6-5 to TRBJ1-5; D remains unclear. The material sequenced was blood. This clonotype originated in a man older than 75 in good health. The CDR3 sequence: CASSALGGQPQHF. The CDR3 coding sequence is TGTGCCAGCAGTGCGCTGGGAGGCCAGCCCCAGCATTTT.